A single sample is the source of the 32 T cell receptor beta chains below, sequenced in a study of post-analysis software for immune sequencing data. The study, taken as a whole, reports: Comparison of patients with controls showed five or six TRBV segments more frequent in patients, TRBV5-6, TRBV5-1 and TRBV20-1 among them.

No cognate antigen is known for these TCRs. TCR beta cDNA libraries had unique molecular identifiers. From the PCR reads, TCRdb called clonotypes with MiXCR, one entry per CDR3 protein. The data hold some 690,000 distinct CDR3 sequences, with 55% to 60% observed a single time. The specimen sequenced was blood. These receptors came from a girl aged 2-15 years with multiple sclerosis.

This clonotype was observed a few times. CDR3 protein: CAISGVRENSHEQFF. In nucleotides, the CDR3 is TGTGCCATCAGTGGGGTCAGGGAGAATTCACATGAGCAGTTCTTC. The chain links TRBV10-3 to TRBJ2-1; tentatively, D is TRBD1 or TRBD2 (5 bases each). Trimming pared 4 bases from V and 8 bases from J, leaving 18 bases between. This CDR3 is 15 amino acids long. Germline V gene lookup returns CDR1 ENHRY and CDR2 SYGVKD.

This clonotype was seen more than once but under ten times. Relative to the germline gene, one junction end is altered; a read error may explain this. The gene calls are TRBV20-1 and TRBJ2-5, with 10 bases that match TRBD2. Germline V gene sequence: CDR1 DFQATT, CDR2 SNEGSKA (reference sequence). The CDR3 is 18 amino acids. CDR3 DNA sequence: TGCAGTGCTGGAGATCTAGGGCTAGCGGGGGTGTGGCAAGAGACCCAGTACTTC. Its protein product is CSAGDLGLAGVWQETQYF.

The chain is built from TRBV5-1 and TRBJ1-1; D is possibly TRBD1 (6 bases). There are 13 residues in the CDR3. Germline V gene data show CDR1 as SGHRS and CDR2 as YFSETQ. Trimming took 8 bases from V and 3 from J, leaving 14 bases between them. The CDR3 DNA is TGCGCCAGTACCAAGGGGGAGGACACTGAAGCTTTCTTT. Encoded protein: CASTKGEDTEAFF.

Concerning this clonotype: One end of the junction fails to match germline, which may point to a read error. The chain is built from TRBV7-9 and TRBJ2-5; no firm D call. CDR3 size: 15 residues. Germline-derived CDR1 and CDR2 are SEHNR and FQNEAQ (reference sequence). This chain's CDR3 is CANSPLLGRQETQYF. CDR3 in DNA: TGTGCCAACAGCCCGCTCCTAGGTCGTCAAGAGACCCAGTACTTC.

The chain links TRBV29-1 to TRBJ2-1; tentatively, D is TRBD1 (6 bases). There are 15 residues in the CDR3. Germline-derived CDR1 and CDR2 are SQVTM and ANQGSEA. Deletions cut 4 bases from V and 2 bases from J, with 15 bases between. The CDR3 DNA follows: TGCAGCGTTGTCGGGCCAGGGGATCCCTACAATGAGCAGTTCTTC. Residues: CSVVGPGDPYNEQFF.

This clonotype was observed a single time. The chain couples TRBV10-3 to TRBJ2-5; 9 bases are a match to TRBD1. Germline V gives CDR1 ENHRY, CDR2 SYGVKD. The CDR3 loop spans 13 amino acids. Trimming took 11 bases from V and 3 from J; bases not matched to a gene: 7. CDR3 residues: CASRDREEETQYF. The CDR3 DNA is TGTGCCTCACGGGACAGGGAGGAAGAGACCCAGTACTTC.

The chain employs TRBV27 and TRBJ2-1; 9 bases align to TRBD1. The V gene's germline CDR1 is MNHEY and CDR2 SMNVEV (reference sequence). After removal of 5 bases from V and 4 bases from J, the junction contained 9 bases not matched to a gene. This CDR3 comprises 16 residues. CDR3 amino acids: CASSRGDRAAYNEQFF. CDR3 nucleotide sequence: TGTGCCAGCAGTAGAGGGGACAGGGCAGCGTACAATGAGCAGTTCTTC.

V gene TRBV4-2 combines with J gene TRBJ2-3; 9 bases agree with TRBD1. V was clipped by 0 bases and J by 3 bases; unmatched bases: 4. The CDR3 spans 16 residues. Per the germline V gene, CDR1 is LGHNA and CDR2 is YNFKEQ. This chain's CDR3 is CASSQEDRGGTDTQYF. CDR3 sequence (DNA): TGTGCCAGCAGCCAAGAAGACAGGGGGGGGACAGATACGCAGTATTTT.

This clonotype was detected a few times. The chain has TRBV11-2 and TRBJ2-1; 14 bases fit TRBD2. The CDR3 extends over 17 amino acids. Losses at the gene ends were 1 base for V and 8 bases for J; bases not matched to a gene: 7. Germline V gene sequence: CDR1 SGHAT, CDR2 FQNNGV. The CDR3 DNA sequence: TGTGCCAGCAGCTTAGGAGCGCGGACTAGCGGGAGGTATGAGCAGTTCTTC. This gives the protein CASSLGARTSGRYEQFF. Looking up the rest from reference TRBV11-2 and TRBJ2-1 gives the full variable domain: EAGVAQSPRYKIIEKRQSVAFWCNPISGHATLYWYQQILGQGPKLLIQFQNNGVVDDSQLPKDRFSAERLKGVDSTLKIQPAKLEDSAVYLCASSLGARTSGRYEQFFGPGTRLTVL.

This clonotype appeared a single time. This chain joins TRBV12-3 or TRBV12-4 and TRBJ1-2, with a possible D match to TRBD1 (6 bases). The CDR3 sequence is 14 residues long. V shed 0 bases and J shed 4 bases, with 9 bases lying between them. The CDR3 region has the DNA TGTGCCAGCAGTTTAGCCCAGGGGCTCTATGGCTACACCTTC. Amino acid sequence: CASSLAQGLYGYTF.

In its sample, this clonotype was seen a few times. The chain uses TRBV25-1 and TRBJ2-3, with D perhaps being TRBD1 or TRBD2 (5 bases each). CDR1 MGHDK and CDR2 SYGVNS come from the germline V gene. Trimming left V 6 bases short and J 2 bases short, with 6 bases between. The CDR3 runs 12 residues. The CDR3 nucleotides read TGTGCCAGCAGGGGGACCACAGATACGCAGTATTTT. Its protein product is CASRGTTDTQYF. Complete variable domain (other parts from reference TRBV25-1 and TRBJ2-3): EADIYQTPRYLVIGTGKKITLECSQTMGHDKMYWYQQDPGMELHLIHYSYGVNSTEKGDLSSESTVSRIRTEHFPLTLESARPSHTSQYLCASRGTTDTQYFGPGTRLTVL.

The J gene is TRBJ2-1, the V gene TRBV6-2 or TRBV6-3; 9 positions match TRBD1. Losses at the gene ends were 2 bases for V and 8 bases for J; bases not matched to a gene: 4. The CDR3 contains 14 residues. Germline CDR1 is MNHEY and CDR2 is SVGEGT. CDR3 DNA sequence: TGTGCCAGCAGTTACCAAACAGGGGGCTATGAGCAGTTCTTC. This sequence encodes CASSYQTGGYEQFF.

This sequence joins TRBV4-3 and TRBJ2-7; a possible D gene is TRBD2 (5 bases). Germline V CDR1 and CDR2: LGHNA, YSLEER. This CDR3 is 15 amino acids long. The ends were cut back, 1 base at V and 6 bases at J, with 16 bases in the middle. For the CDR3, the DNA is TGCGCCAGCAGCCAAGTCGCTAGCTGGGTCTGCGAGCAGTACTTC. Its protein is CASSQVASWVCEQYF.

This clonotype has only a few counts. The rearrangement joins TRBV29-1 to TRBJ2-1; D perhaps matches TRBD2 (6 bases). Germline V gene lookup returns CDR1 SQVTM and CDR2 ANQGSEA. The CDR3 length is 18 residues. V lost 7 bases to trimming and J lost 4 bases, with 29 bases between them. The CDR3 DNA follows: TGCAGCGCCCAAGGGACTGCCGTTCGGAGTTGGGGGTACAATGAGCAGTTCTTC. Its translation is CSAQGTAVRSWGYNEQFF.

The DNA of the CDR3 is TGTGCCAGCAGAACCGGGACAGGACCCTACGAGCAGTACTTC. As protein: CASRTGTGPYEQYF. This chain links TRBV12-3 or TRBV12-4 with TRBJ2-7, with 8 positions matching TRBD1. This CDR3 comprises 14 residues. J lost 2 bases, V lost 6 bases, and 6 bases had no gene match.

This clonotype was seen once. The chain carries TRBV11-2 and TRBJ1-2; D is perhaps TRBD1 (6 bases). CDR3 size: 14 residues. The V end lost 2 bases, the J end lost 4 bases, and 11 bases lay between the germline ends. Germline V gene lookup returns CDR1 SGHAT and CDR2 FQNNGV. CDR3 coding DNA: TGTGCCAGCAGCTTATGGGGGGGGCCCTATGGCTACACCTTC. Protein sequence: CASSLWGGPYGYTF.

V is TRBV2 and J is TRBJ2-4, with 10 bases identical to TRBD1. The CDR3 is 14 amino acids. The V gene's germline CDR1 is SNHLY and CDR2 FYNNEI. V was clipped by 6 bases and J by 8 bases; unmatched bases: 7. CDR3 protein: CASRGPGTGDIQYF. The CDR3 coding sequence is TGTGCCAGCAGGGGACCCGGGACAGGGGACATTCAGTACTTC.

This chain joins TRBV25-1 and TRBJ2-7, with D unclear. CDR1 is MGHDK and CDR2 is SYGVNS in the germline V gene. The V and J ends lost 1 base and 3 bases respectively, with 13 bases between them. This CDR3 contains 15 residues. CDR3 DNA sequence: TGTGCCAGCAGTGAATTCCGGGCCCCCGGCTACGAGCAGTACTTC. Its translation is CASSEFRAPGYEQYF.

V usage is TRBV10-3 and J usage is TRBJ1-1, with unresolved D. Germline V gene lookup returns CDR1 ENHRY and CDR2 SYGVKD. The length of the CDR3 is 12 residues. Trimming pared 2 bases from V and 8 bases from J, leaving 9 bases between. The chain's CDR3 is CAISEGRTEAFF. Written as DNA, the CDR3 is TGTGCCATCAGTGAGGGCCGCACCGAAGCTTTCTTT.

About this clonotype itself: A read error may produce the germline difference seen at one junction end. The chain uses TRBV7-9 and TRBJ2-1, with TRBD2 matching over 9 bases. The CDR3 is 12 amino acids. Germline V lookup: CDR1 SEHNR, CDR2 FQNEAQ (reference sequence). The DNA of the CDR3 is TGTGCCAGCCGGGGACTAGCCGACGAGCAGTGCTTC. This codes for CASRGLADEQCF.

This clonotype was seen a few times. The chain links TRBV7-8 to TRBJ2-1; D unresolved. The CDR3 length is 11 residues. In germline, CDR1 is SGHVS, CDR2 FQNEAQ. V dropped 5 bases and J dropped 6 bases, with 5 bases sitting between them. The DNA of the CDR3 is TGTGCCAGCAGCCCCACCAATGAGCAGTTCTTC. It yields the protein CASSPTNEQFF.

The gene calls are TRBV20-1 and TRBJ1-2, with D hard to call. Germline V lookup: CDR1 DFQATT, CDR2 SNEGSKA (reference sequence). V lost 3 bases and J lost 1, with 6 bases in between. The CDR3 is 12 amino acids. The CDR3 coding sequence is TGCAGTGCTAGTACTGATAACTATGGCTACACCTTC. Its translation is CSASTDNYGYTF.

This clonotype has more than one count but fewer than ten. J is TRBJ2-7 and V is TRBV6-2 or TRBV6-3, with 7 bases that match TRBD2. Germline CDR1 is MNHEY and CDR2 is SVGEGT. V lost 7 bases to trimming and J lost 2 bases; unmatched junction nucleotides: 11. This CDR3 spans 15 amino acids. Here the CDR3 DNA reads TGTGCCAGCACTCAACTGGGACTACGGGCCTACGAGCAGTACTTC. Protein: CASTQLGLRAYEQYF.

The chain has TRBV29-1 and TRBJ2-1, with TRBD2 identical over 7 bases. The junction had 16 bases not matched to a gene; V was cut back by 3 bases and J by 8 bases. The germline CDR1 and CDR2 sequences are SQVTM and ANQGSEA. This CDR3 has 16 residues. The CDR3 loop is CSVDGLAEMGEHEQFF. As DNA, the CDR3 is TGCAGCGTTGATGGCCTAGCGGAGATGGGAGAGCATGAGCAGTTCTTC.

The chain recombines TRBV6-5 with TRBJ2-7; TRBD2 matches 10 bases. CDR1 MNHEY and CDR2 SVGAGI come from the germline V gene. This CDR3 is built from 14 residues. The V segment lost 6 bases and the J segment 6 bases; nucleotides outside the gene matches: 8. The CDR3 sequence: CASRPSSGSREQYF. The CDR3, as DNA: TGTGCCAGCAGACCCTCTAGCGGGAGCCGCGAGCAGTACTTC.

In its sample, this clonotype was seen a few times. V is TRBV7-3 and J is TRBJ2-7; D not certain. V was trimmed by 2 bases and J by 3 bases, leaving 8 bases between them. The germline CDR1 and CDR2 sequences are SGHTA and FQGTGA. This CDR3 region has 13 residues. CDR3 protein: CASSLDGNYEQYF. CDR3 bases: TGTGCCAGCAGCTTAGACGGAAACTACGAGCAGTACTTC.

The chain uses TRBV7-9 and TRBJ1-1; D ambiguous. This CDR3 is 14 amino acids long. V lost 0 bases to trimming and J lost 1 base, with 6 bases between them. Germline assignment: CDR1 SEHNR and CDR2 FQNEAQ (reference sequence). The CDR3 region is CASSLALSNTEAFF. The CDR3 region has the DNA TGTGCCAGCAGCTTAGCGCTATCGAACACTGAAGCTTTCTTT.

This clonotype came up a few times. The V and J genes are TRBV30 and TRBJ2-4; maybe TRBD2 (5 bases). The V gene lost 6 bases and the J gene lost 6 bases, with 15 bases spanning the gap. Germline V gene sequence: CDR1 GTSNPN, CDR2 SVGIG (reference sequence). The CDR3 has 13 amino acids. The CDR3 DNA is TGTGCCTGTTCCGAGACGAGCGGAAACATTCAGTACTTC. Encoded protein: CACSETSGNIQYF.

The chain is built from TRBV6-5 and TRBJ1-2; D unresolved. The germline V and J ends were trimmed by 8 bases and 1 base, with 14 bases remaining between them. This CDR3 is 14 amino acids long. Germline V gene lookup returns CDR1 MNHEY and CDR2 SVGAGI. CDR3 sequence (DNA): TGTGCCAGCTCCTCAACCGGTTTTAACTATGGCTACACCTTC. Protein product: CASSSTGFNYGYTF.

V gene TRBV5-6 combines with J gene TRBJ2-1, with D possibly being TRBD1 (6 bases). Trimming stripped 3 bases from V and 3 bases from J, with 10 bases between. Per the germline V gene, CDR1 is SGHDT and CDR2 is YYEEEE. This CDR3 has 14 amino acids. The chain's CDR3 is CASSSEDSYNEQFF. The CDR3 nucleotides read TGTGCCAGCAGCTCCGAGGACAGCTACAATGAGCAGTTCTTC.

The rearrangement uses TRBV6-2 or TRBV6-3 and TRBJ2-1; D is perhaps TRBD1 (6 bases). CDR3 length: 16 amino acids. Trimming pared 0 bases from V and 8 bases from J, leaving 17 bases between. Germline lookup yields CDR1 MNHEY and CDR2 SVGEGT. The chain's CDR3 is CASSYSTLTGPDEQFF. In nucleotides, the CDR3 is TGTGCCAGCAGTTACTCGACGCTTACAGGGCCGGATGAGCAGTTCTTC.

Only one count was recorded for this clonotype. CDR3 bases: TGCGCCAGCAGCCAAGCTTTTGGTGGAGGGGTGTGGGACACTGAAGCTTTCTTT. Its translation: CASSQAFGGGVWDTEAFF. The chain uses TRBV4-1 and TRBJ1-1, with a possible D match to TRBD1 (5 bases). V dropped 1 base and J dropped 3 bases, with 21 bases sitting between them. The CDR3 length is 18 residues. The germline V gene has CDR1 MGHRA and CDR2 YSYEKL.